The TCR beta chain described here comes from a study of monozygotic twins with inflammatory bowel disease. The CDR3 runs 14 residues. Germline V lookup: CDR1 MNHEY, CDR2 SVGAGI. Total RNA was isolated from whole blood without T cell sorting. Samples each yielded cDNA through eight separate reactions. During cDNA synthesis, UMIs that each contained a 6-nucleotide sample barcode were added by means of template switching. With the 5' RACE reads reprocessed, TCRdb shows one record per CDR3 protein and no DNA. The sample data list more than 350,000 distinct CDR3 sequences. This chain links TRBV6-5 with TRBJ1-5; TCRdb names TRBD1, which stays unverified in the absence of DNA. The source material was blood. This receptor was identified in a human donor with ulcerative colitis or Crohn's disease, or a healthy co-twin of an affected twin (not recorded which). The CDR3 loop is CASSSGTGAQPQHF.